This T cell receptor beta chain is drawn from a study of identical twins. Broader study findings: Conclusions leaned on cross-sectional statistical analysis and did not track the same donors over time. Beta clonotypes that were abundant in cord blood contained fewer insertions, a pattern absent from memory repertoires.

Everyone who gave samples was a healthy Caucasian. As to this clonotype: Its antigen remains unidentified.

A universal primer site was incorporated via template switching, and the cDNA contained unique molecular identifiers. TCRdb reprocessed the 5' RACE reads with MiXCR, giving one entry per CDR3 protein. The sample lists around 220,000 distinct CDR3 sequences; around 15% were seen once. This TCR was sampled from a woman between 18 and 29 years old in good health. The specimen sequenced was memory (CD45RO+) T cells sorted from blood.

The CDR3 loop is CASSRESNTEAFF. The CDR3, as DNA: TGTGCCAGCAGCAGAGAGTCGAACACTGAAGCTTTCTTT. The chain couples TRBV6-1 to TRBJ1-1; D not certain. In germline, CDR1 is MNHNS, CDR2 SASEGT. The CDR3 extends over 13 amino acids. The V end was cut by 6 bases, the J end by 1 base, with 9 bases between.